These 17 T cell receptor beta chains came from one sample sequenced in a study of T cell responses to AZD1222 COVID-19 vaccine. Repertoires were generated with immunoSEQ multiplex PCR, while TCRdb's copy carries only in-frame clones and drops some. Of roughly 140,000 clones in the sample, under 95% were seen once. This specimen was peripheral blood, taken 28 days after the second AZD1222 dose. The receptors originated from an adult who received the AZD1222 COVID-19 vaccine.

This sequence joins TRBV30 and TRBJ1-5, with 7 bases fitting TRBD1. The germline gives CDR1 GTSNPN, CDR2 SVGIG (reference sequence). V shed 3 bases and J 3 bases; nucleotides not matched to a gene: 8. The CDR3 loop spans 15 amino acids. The DNA for the CDR3 is TGTGCCTGGAGGCCAGGGGGGACAGACAATCAGCCCCAGCATTTT. It yields the protein CAWRPGGTDNQPQHF.

The chain combines TRBV30 with TRBJ1-1; D gene ambiguous. Between the trimmed V and J ends, which lost 0 bases and 0 bases, there was a span of 5 bases. Germline V CDR1 and CDR2: GTSNPN, SVGIG (reference sequence). This CDR3 spans 13 amino acids. The CDR3 spells CAWSVSLNTEAFF. CDR3 sequence (DNA): TGTGCCTGGAGTGTGTCCTTGAACACTGAAGCTTTCTTT.

J is TRBJ1-1 and V is TRBV7-2; a weak D match, TRBD1 (5 bases). Germline loops: CDR1 SGHTA, CDR2 FQGNSA. Trimming left V 1 base short and J 5 bases short, with 11 bases between. This CDR3 spans 14 amino acids. The CDR3 DNA sequence: TGTGCCAGCAGCTTAGTTGGGGGAAGGACTGAAGCTTTCTTT. As protein: CASSLVGGRTEAFF.

The rearrangement uses TRBV14 and TRBJ1-1; D gene unclear. The CDR3 is made up of 13 amino acids. V lost 6 bases and J lost 3, with 11 bases in between. Germline loops: CDR1 SGHDN, CDR2 FVKESK. The CDR3 coding sequence is TGTGCCAGCAGGGCGGGGTTGGACACTGAAGCTTTCTTT. Encoded protein: CASRAGLDTEAFF.

This clone turned up a few times. The chain has TRBV30 and TRBJ2-1; no reliable D call. CDR1 is GTSNPN, CDR2 SVGIG, per germline (reference sequence). Trimming stripped 0 bases from V and 8 bases from J, with 14 bases between. The CDR3 extends over 14 amino acids. The CDR3 DNA reads as TGTGCCTGGAGTGTACGACACCTCTGGGATGAGCAGTTCTTC. Protein product: CAWSVRHLWDEQFF.

The chain recombines TRBV7-3 with TRBJ2-7, with no clear D. Germline lookup yields CDR1 SGHTA and CDR2 FQGTGA. The CDR3 runs 16 residues. The ends were cut back, 1 base at V and 0 bases at J, with 13 bases in the middle. The CDR3: CASSLMRLGRSYEQYF. Here the CDR3 DNA reads TGTGCCAGCAGCTTAATGCGGCTAGGCCGCTCCTACGAGCAGTACTTC. The variable domain in full, with the rest retrieved from reference TRBV7-3 and TRBJ2-7, is GAGVSQTPSNKVTEKGKYVELRCDPISGHTALYWYRQSLGQGPEFLIYFQGTGAADDSGLPNDRFFAVRPEGSVSTLKIQRTERGDSAVYLCASSLMRLGRSYEQYFGPGTRLTVT.

V usage is TRBV6-2 or TRBV6-3 and J usage is TRBJ2-5; 12 nucleotides agree with TRBD2. V gave up 5 bases and J gave up 4 bases; unmatched junction bases: 14. The CDR3 length is 18 residues. Germline V gives CDR1 MNHEY, CDR2 SVGEGT. CDR3 in amino acids: CASSGHRLAGALRETQYF. The CDR3 DNA is TGTGCCAGCAGTGGCCACCGACTAGCGGGAGCCCTTCGAGAGACCCAGTACTTC.

The count of this clone is one. The CDR3 spells CASSQERQGARGYTF. The CDR3 DNA sequence: TGTGCCAGCAGCCAAGAGCGGCAGGGGGCGCGGGGCTACACCTTC. The chain employs TRBV14 and TRBJ1-2; the match to TRBD1 covers 8 bases. There are 15 residues in the CDR3. Germline V gene data show CDR1 as SGHDN and CDR2 as FVKESK. After removal of 0 bases from V and 8 bases from J, the junction contained 8 bases not matched to a gene.

This rearrangement joins TRBV9 to TRBJ2-3; 9 bases map to TRBD2. The CDR3 sequence is 15 residues long. The germline CDR1 and CDR2 sequences are SGDLS and YYNGEE. Trimming at V came to 2 bases and at J to 3 bases, leaving 4 bases not matched to a gene. The CDR3 nucleotides read TGTGCCAGCAGCGTCTCGCGGGAGGGAACAGATACGCAGTATTTT. Translated, it gives CASSVSREGTDTQYF.

V gene TRBV7-8 combines with J gene TRBJ2-7, with 9 positions matching TRBD1. V lost 7 bases, J lost 3 bases, and 7 bases stayed unmatched. This CDR3 contains 14 residues. CDR1 and CDR2 (germline): SGHVS, FQNEAQ. The CDR3 bases are TGTGCCAGCACCGAGGGACAGGGAATCTACGAGCAGTACTTC. Translating gives CASTEGQGIYEQYF. Supplemented by reference TRBV7-8 and TRBJ2-7, the full variable domain reads GAGVSQSPRYKVAKRGQDVALRCDPISGHVSLFWYQQALGQGPEFLTYFQNEAQLDKSGLPSDRFFAERPEGSVSTLKIQRTQQEDSAVYLCASTEGQGIYEQYFGPGTRLTVT.

This chain links TRBV11-2 with TRBJ1-1; D is possibly TRBD1 (6 bases). V dropped 4 bases and J dropped 3 bases, with 15 bases sitting between them. The CDR3 is 15 residues long. Germline CDR1 and CDR2: SGHAT and FQNNGV. Written as DNA, the CDR3 is TGTGCCAGCAGCTACCGGGACTCAGGGGACACTGAAGCTTTCTTT. It specifies CASSYRDSGDTEAFF.

The CDR3 DNA is TGTGCCAGCTCCTCGGGACCGATTCGGGATGAGCAGTTCTTC. It is translated as CASSSGPIRDEQFF. This chain uses TRBV18 with TRBJ2-1, with D possibly called TRBD1 or TRBD2 (5 bases each). Germline lookup yields CDR1 KGHSH and CDR2 LQKENI. The CDR3 has 14 amino acids. Between the trimmed V and J ends, which lost 6 bases and 8 bases, there was a span of 17 bases. Combining the CDR3 with reference TRBV18 and TRBJ2-1 gives the whole variable domain NAGVMQNPRHLVRRRGQEARLRCSPMKGHSHVYWYRQLPEEGLKFMVYLQKENIIDESGMPKERFSAEFPKEGPSILRIQQVVRGDSAAYFCASSSGPIRDEQFFGPGTRLTVL.

The genes are TRBV11-3 and TRBJ2-3; weak D call: TRBD1 (6 bases). Trimming left V 7 bases short and J 2 bases short, with 13 bases between. CDR3 length: 14 residues. Germline V CDR1 and CDR2: SGHNT, YENEEA. Here the CDR3 DNA reads TGTGCCAGCACCCTAGGACAGACCACAGATACGCAGTATTTT. This encodes CASTLGQTTDTQYF.

This clone was counted once. The junction departs from germline at one end; a sequencing error may be responsible. The chain employs TRBV6-5 and TRBJ2-7; a possible D gene is TRBD2 (5 bases). The CDR3 is made up of 14 amino acids. CDR1 and CDR2 from the germline V gene are MNHEY and SVGAGI. The CDR3: CASSDSYRGYEQYF. As DNA, the CDR3 is TGTGCCAGCAGTGACTCATATAGAGGGTACGAGCAGTACTTC.

The V call is TRBV9, the J call TRBJ2-3, with 9 bases that match TRBD2. The CDR3 runs 15 residues. The ends lost 4 bases at V and 5 bases at J; junction bases unmatched: 8. CDR1 and CDR2 (germline): SGDLS, YYNGEE. CDR3: CASSTLAGVRDTQYF. CDR3 bases: TGTGCCAGCAGCACCTTAGCGGGAGTAAGAGATACGCAGTATTTT.

The rearrangement uses TRBV12-3 or TRBV12-4 and TRBJ2-1, with D tentatively TRBD2 (6 bases). The CDR3 consists of 13 residues. Trimming left V 8 bases short and J 12 bases short, with 20 bases between. Here the CDR3 DNA reads TGTGCCAGCCTCCTCCTGGTAGGAGCGGGGCAGTTCTTC. Protein product: CASLLLVGAGQFF.

The CDR3 coding sequence is TGTGCCAGCAGCCCGACGATAGGTGCGCAGTATTTT. It translates to CASSPTIGAQYF. The V and J genes are TRBV7-8 and TRBJ2-3; no definite D call. Between the trimmed V and J ends, which lost 5 bases and 10 bases, there was a span of 13 bases. Germline assignment: CDR1 SGHVS and CDR2 FQNEAQ. The CDR3 is 12 amino acids.